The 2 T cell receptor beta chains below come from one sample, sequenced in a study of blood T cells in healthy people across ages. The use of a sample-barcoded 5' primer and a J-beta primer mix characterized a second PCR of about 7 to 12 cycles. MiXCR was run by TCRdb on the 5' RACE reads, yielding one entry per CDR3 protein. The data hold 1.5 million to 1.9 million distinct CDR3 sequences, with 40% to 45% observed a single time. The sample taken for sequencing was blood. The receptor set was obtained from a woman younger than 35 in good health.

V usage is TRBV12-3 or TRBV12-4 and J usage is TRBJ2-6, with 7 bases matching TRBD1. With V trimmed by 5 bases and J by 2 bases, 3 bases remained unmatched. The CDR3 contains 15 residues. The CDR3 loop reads CASSVTGAGANVLTF. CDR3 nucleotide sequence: TGTGCCAGCAGTGTTACAGGGGCTGGGGCCAACGTCCTGACTTTC.

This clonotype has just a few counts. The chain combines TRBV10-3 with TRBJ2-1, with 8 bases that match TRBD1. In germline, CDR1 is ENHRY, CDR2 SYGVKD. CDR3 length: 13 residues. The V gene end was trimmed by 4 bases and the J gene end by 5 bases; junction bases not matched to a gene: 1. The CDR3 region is CAISGTGNNEQFF. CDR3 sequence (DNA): TGTGCCATCAGTGGGACAGGGAACAATGAGCAGTTCTTC.